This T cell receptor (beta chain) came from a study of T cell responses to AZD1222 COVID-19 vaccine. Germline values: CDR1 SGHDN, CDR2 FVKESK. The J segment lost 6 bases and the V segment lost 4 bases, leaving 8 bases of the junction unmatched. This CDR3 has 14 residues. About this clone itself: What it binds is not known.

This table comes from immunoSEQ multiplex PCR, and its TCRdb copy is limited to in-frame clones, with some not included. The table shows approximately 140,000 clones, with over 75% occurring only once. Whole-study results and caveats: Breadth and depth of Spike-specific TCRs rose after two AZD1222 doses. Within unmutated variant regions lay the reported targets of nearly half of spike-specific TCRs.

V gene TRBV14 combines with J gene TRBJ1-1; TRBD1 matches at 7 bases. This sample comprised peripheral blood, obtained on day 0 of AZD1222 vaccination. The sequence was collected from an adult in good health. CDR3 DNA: TGTGCCAGCAGCCCCGTATTTCAGGGGGCTGAAGCTTTCTTT. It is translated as CASSPVFQGAEAFF.